The clone carrying this TCR beta chain was observed a few times. The antigen remains unidentified. TCRdb used MiXCR to reprocess the 5' RACE reads, holding one entry per CDR3 protein. The sample includes approximately 700,000 distinct CDR3 sequences, about 20% of them seen just once. This CDR3 is built from 16 residues. V shed 4 bases and J shed 4 bases, with 17 bases lying between them. In germline, CDR1 is SGHRS, CDR2 YFSETQ. These data belong to a study of identical twins. General observations from the study: Cross-sectional statistics, not tracking of the same donors, supported the conclusions.

The data were also submitted as part of a second study, on T cells expressing NK-cell markers. That paper adds: The eight sequenced donors comprised seven who were HCMV-seropositive and one who was seronegative. Where a handful of donors were concerned, these clonotypes also led the CD3+CD56-NKG2C+ fraction.

Sequencing input: PBMCs. The receptor's source is a woman younger than 30 in good health. The chain recombines TRBV5-1 with TRBJ2-2; D possibly uses TRBD1 or TRBD2 (6 bases each). The CDR3 DNA follows: TGCGCCAGCAGCGACGGGAACAGGGACTCCACCGGGGAGCTGTTTTTT. It yields the protein CASSDGNRDSTGELFF.